This T cell receptor beta chain was recovered during a study of beta chain features in type 1 diabetes. General study findings and limits: A potential PCR bias toward shorter templates would be equal in patient and control samples.

This clone was counted between two and nine times. Its antigen is unknown. The study reverse transcribed the entire isolated RNA, so it sequenced expressed TCRB transcripts. Libraries were prepared by immunoSEQ multiplex PCR; TCRdb keeps only in-frame clonotypes and omits some of them. The table shows 450,000 to 600,000 clones, with over 25% occurring only once. Germline V CDR1 and CDR2: LNHNV, YYDKDF (reference sequence). The V end lost 1 base, the J end lost 2 bases, and 25 bases lay between the germline ends. The CDR3 runs 20 residues. Sequenced input: naive CD4+ T cells from blood. The V gene is TRBV15, the J gene TRBJ2-3, with TRBD1 as a possible D gene (6 bases). The receptor was derived from a man younger than 30 in good health. The CDR3 sequence: CATSRGTVTLFRESTDTQYF. Here the CDR3 DNA reads TGTGCCACCAGCAGAGGGACAGTGACTCTCTTTCGAGAATCCACAGATACGCAGTATTTT.